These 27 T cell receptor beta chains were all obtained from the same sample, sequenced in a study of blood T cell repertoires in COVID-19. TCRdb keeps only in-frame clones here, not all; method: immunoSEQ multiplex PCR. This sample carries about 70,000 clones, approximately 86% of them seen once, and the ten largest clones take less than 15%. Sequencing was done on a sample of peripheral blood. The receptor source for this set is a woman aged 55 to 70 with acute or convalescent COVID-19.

In nucleotides, the CDR3 is TGTGCCAGCTCACCAAGACAGACAAACACCGGGGAGCTGTTTTTT. The encoded protein is CASSPRQTNTGELFF. This chain links TRBV18 with TRBJ2-2; tentative D call: TRBD1 (5 bases). This CDR3 spans 15 amino acids. Germline values: CDR1 KGHSH, CDR2 LQKENI. Trimming took 2 bases from V and 2 from J, leaving 9 bases between them.

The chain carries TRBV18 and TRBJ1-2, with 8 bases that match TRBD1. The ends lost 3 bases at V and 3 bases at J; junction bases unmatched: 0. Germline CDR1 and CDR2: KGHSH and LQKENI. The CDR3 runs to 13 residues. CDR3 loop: CASSPTGDYGYTF. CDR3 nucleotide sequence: TGTGCCAGCTCACCGACAGGGGACTATGGCTACACCTTC.

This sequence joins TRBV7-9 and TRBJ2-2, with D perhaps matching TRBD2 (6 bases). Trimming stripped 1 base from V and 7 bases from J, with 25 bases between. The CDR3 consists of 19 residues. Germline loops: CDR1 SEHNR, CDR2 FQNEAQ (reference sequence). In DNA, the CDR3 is TGTGCCAGCAGCTTAGTGGTTCAGGGAGGCAGGAAAGACCGCGGGGAGCTGTTTTTT. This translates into CASSLVVQGGRKDRGELFF.

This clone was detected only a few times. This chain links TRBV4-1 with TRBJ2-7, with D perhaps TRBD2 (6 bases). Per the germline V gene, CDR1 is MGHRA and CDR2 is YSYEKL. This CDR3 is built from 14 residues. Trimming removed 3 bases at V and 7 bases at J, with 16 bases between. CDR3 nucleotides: TGCGCCAGCAGCCAGACTTCCAGCGGGTTGGAGCAGTACTTC. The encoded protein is CASSQTSSGLEQYF.

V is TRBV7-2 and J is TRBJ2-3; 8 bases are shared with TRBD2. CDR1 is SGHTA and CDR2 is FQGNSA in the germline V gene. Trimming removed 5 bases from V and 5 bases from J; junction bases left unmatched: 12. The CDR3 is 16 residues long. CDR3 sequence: CASSPRSGGREDTQYF. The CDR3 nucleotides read TGTGCCAGCAGCCCCCGAAGCGGGGGTCGGGAAGATACGCAGTATTTT. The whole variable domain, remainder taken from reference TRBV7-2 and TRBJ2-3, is GAGVSQSPSNKVTEKGKDVELRCDPISGHTALYWYRQSLGQGLEFLIYFQGNSAPDKSGLPSDRFSAERTGGSVSTLTIQRTQQEDSAVYLCASSPRSGGREDTQYFGPGTRLTVL.

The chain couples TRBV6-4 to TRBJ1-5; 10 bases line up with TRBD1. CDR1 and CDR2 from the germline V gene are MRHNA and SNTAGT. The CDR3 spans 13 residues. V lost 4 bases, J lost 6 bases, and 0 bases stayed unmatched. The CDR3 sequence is CASSGDRGQPQHF. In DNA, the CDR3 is TGTGCCAGCAGTGGGGACAGGGGTCAGCCCCAGCATTTT.

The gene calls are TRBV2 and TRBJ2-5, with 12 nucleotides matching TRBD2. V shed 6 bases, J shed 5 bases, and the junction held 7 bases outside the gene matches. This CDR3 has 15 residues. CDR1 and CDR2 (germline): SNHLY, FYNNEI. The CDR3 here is CASRWTSGAYETQYF. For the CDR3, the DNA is TGTGCCAGCAGATGGACTAGCGGGGCTTACGAGACCCAGTACTTC.

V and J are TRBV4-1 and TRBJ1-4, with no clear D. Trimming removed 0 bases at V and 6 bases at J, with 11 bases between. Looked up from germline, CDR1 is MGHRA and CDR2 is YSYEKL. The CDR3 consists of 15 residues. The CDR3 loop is CASSQDPRVYEKLFF. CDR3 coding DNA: TGCGCCAGCAGCCAAGATCCCCGGGTATATGAAAAACTGTTTTTT.

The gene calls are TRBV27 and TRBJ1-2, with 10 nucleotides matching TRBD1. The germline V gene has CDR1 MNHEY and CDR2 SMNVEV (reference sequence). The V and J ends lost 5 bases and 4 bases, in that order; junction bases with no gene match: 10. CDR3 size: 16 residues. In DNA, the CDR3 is TGTGCCAGCAGTCCAGGACAGGGGGAATTTTTCTATGGCTACACCTTC. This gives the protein CASSPGQGEFFYGYTF.

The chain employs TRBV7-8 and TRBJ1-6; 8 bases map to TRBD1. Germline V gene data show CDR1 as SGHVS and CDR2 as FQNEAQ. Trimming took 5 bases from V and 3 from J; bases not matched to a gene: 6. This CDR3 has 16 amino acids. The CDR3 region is CASSAGQGVYNSPLHF. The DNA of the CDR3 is TGTGCCAGCAGCGCAGGACAGGGCGTCTATAATTCACCCCTCCACTTT. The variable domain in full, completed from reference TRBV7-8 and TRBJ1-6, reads GAGVSQSPRYKVAKRGQDVALRCDPISGHVSLFWYQQALGQGPEFLTYFQNEAQLDKSGLPSDRFFAERPEGSVSTLKIQRTQQEDSAVYLCASSAGQGVYNSPLHFGNGTRLTVT.

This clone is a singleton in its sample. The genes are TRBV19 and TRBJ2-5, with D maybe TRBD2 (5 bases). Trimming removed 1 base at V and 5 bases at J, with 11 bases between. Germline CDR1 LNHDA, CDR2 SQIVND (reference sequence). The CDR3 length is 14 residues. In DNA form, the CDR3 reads TGTGCCAGTAGTATAGTCCCCGGGGTGGAGACCCAGTACTTC. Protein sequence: CASSIVPGVETQYF.

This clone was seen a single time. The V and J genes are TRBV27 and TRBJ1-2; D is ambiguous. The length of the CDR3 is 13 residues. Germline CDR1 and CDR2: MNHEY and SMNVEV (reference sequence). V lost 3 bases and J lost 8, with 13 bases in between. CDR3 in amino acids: CASSLSPKAGYTF. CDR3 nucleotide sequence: TGTGCCAGCAGTTTGAGTCCCAAAGCGGGCTACACCTTC.

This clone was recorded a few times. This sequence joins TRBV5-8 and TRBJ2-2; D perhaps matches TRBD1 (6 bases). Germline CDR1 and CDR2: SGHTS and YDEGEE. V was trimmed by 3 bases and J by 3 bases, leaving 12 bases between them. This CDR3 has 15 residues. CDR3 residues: CASSSGQLYTGELFF. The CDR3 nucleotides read TGTGCCAGCAGCTCCGGACAGCTCTACACCGGGGAGCTGTTTTTT.

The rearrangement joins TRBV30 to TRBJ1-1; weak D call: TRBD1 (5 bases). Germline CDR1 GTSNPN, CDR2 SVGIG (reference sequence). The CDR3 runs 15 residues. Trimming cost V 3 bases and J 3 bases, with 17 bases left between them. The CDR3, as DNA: TGTGCCTGGAGGGTGAGAGTATCGGGGGACACTGAAGCTTTCTTT. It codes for CAWRVRVSGDTEAFF.

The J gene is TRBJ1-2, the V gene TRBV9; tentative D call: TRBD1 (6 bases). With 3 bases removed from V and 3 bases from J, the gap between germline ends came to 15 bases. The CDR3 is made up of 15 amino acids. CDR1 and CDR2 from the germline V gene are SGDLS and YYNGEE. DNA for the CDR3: TGTGCCAGCAGCGCCTACAGGGATTGGGACTATGGCTACACCTTC. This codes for CASSAYRDWDYGYTF.

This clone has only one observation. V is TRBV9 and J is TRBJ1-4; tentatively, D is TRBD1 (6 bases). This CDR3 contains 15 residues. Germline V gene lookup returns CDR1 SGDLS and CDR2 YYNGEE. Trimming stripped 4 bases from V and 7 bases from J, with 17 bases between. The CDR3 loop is CASSPRGQVSEKLFF. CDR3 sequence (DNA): TGTGCCAGCAGCCCCCGGGGACAAGTTTCTGAAAAACTGTTTTTT. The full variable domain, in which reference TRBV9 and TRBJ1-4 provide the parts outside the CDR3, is DSGVTQTPKHLITATGQRVTLRCSPRSGDLSVYWYQQSLDQGLQFLIQYYNGEERAKGNILERFSAQQFPDLHSELNLSSLELGDSALYFCASSPRGQVSEKLFFGSGTQLSVL.

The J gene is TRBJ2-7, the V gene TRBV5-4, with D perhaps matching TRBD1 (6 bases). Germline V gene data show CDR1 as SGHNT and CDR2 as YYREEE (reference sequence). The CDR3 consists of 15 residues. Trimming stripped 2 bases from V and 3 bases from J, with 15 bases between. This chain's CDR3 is CASSLDLTGLYEQYF. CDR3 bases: TGTGCCAGCAGCTTAGATCTGACAGGACTCTACGAGCAGTACTTC.

The CDR3 coding sequence is TGTGCCAGCAGTGACTCCGGGGGGAACTATGGCTACACCTTC. This encodes CASSDSGGNYGYTF. The chain has TRBV6-4 and TRBJ1-2; possible D gene TRBD1, 5 bases. The CDR3 runs 14 residues. The V and J ends lost 0 bases and 2 bases respectively, with 7 bases between them. The germline V gene has CDR1 MRHNA and CDR2 SNTAGT.

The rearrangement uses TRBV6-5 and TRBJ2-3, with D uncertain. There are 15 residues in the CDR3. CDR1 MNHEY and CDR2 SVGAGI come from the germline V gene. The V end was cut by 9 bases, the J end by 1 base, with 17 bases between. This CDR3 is CASALGQARTDTQYF. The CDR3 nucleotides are TGTGCCAGTGCCCTCGGCCAGGCCCGCACAGATACGCAGTATTTT.

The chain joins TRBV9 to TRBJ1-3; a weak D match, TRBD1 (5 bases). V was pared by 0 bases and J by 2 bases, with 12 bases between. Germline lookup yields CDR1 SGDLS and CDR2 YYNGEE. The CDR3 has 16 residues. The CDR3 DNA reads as TGTGCCAGCAGCGTAGATTTCGGGGGAACTGGAAACACCATATATTTT. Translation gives CASSVDFGGTGNTIYF.

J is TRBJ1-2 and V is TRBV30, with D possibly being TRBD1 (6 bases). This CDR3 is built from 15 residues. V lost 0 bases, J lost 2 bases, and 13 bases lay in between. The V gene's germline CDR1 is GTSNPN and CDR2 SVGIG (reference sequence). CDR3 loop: CAWSVSPGANYGYTF. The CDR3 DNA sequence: TGTGCCTGGAGTGTATCTCCAGGGGCGAACTATGGCTACACCTTC.

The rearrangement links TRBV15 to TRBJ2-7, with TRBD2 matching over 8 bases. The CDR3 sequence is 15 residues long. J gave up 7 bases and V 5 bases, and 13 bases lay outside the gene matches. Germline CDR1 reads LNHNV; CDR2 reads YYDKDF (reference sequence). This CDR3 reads CATSPGGGGRIEQYF. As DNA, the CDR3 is TGTGCCACCAGCCCGGGAGGGGGGGGGCGGATTGAGCAGTACTTC.

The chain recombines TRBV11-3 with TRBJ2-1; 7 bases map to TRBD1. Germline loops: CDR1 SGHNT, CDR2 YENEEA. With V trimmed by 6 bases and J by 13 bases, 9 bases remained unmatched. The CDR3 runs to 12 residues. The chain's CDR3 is CASSSSTGAQFF. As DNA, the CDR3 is TGTGCCAGCAGTTCCTCAACAGGGGCTCAGTTCTTC. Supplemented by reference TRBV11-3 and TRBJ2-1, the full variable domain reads EAGVVQSPRYKIIEKKQPVAFWCNPISGHNTLYWYLQNLGQGPELLIRYENEEAVDDSQLPKDRFSAERLKGVDSTLKIQPAELGDSAVYLCASSSSTGAQFFGPGTRLTVL.

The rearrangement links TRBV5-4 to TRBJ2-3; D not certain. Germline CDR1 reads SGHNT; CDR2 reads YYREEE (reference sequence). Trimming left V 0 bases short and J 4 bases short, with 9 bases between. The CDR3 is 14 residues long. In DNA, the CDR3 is TGTGCCAGCAGCTTGGCCTTCGCGGCAGATACGCAGTATTTT. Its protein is CASSLAFAADTQYF.

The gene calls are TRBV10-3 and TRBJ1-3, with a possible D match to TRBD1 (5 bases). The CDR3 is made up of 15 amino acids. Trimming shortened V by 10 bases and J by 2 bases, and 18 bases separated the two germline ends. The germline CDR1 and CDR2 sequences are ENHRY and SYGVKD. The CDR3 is CATRATQGTGNTIYF. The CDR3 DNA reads TGTGCCACCCGAGCCACTCAGGGAACTGGAAACACCATATATTTT.

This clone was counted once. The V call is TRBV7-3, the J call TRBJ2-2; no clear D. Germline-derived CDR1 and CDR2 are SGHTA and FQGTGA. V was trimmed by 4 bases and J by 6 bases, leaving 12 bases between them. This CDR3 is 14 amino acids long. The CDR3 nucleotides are TGTGCCAGCAGCTCAGGCAGAGTCCCCGGGGAGCTGTTTTTT. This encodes CASSSGRVPGELFF.

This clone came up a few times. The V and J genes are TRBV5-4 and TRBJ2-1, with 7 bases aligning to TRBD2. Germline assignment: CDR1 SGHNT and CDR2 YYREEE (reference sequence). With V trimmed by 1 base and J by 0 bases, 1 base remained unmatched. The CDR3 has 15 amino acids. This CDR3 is CASSLSGGSYNEQFF. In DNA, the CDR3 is TGTGCCAGCAGCTTGTCGGGGGGCTCCTACAATGAGCAGTTCTTC.